These 27 T cell receptor beta chains share one sample of origin, sequenced in a study of shared clonotypes between healthy human individuals. TCRdb's table, derived via immunoSEQ multiplex PCR, lists solely in-frame clones and lacks some. Of roughly 2.2 million clones listed, 92% were seen once; the top ten hold 0.37%. The sequenced sample consisted of naive CD4+ T cells from PBMCs. Subset in this sample: CD45RA+ positively selected. The receptors were gathered from a man younger than 35 in good health. Some clones in this sample may be carry-over from other donors' samples.

This clone was detected once. The gene calls are TRBV6-5 and TRBJ1-1; 7 bases line up with TRBD1. This CDR3 has 14 amino acids. V gave up 6 bases and J gave up 5 bases; unmatched junction bases: 9. Germline-derived CDR1 and CDR2 are MNHEY and SVGAGI. The CDR3 DNA reads as TGTGCCAGCAGGGGCGAAACAGGGGTGACTGAAGCTTTCTTT. Protein product: CASRGETGVTEAFF.

The V gene is TRBV7-2, the J gene TRBJ2-1, with 10 bases that match TRBD2. Germline trimming cut 3 bases from V and 8 bases from J; bases unmatched to any gene: 7. Germline CDR1 SGHTA, CDR2 FQGNSA. This CDR3 is 15 amino acids long. CDR3 residues: CASSLLAGGYDEQFF. DNA of the CDR3: TGTGCCAGCAGCTTGTTAGCGGGAGGTTACGATGAGCAGTTCTTC.

The chain joins TRBV10-3 to TRBJ2-5, with D perhaps TRBD1 (5 bases). Germline V gene lookup returns CDR1 ENHRY and CDR2 SYGVKD. The CDR3 loop spans 14 amino acids. V was trimmed by 7 bases and J by 2 bases, leaving 14 bases between them. In DNA form, the CDR3 reads TGTGCCATCAAGACAGCACCAGGACAAGAGACCCAGTACTTC. It codes for CAIKTAPGQETQYF.

Of note for this clone: Other DNA sequences of this sample code for an identical CDR3. The chain couples TRBV18 to TRBJ1-5; 9 nucleotides align to TRBD1. Unmatched junction bases numbered 1, after V lost 0 bases and J lost 1 base. CDR1 is KGHSH and CDR2 is LQKENI in the germline V gene. The CDR3 is made up of 16 amino acids. The CDR3 DNA reads TGTGCCAGCTCACCACCGGGGACAGGGAGCAATCAGCCCCAGCATTTT. The encoded protein is CASSPPGTGSNQPQHF.

J is TRBJ1-3 and V is TRBV6-6; D call uncertain. The CDR3 runs 13 residues. Germline loops: CDR1 MNHNY, CDR2 SVGAGI (reference sequence). V lost 6 bases and J lost 1, with 7 bases in between. Here the CDR3 DNA reads TGTGCCAGCAGCCTGACGTCTGGAAACACCATATATTTT. Encoded protein: CASSLTSGNTIYF.

The chain combines TRBV15 with TRBJ2-1; 7 positions match TRBD2. This CDR3 region has 15 residues. Per the germline V gene, CDR1 is LNHNV and CDR2 is YYDKDF (reference sequence). The ends lost 1 base at V and 4 bases at J; junction bases unmatched: 4. CDR3 DNA sequence: TGTGCCACCAGCAGAGTTAGGACTAGTTACAATGAGCAGTTCTTC. Its translation: CATSRVRTSYNEQFF.

The chain couples TRBV6-5 to TRBJ2-7, with a tentative D call TRBD1 (5 bases). Trimming removed 0 bases from V and 2 bases from J, with 11 bases in between. The CDR3 sequence is 15 residues long. Per germline, CDR1 MNHEY and CDR2 SVGAGI. The CDR3 sequence: CASSYSLARAYEQYF. CDR3 DNA sequence: TGTGCCAGCAGTTACTCTCTGGCCAGGGCCTACGAGCAGTACTTC.

The rearrangement joins TRBV4-1 to TRBJ1-4; no definite D call. Germline V gives CDR1 MGHRA, CDR2 YSYEKL. V was pared by 2 bases and J by 8 bases, with 9 bases between. The CDR3 contains 13 residues. DNA for the CDR3: TGCGCCAGCAGCCAAATCCCCTCGGAAAAACTGTTTTTT. Translated, it gives CASSQIPSEKLFF.

This clone has a single count. V is TRBV6-6 and J is TRBJ1-3; D is unclear. The CDR3 is 14 residues long. In germline, CDR1 is MNHNY, CDR2 SVGAGI (reference sequence). V lost 6 bases to trimming and J lost 2 bases, with 11 bases between them. The CDR3 loop reads CASRDPWAGNTIYF. In DNA, the CDR3 is TGTGCCAGCAGAGACCCATGGGCTGGAAACACCATATATTTT.

V gene TRBV7-2 combines with J gene TRBJ2-7, with D perhaps being TRBD1 or TRBD2 (6 bases each). This CDR3 spans 15 amino acids. In germline, CDR1 is SGHTA, CDR2 FQGNSA. V was trimmed by 2 bases and J by 3 bases, leaving 14 bases between them. The CDR3: CASSLRGADVYEQYF. CDR3 nucleotides: TGTGCCAGCAGCTTAAGGGGGGCTGACGTCTACGAGCAGTACTTC.

Comments on this clone: Other DNA variants within this sample encode the same CDR3. CDR3: CASSLGDTQYF. CDR3 DNA sequence: TGTGCCAGTAGTTTGGGGGATACGCAGTATTTT. The chain has TRBV19 and TRBJ2-3; D gene unclear. Per the germline V gene, CDR1 is LNHDA and CDR2 is SQIVND (reference sequence). V gave up 5 bases and J gave up 6 bases, with 6 bases separating them. This CDR3 region has 11 residues. Based on the CDR3 plus reference TRBV19 and TRBJ2-3, the full variable domain is DGGITQSPKYLFRKEGQNVTLSCEQNLNHDAMYWYRQDPGQGLRLIYYSQIVNDFQKGDIAEGYSVSREKKESFPLTVTSAQKNPTAFYLCASSLGDTQYFGPGTRLTVL.

CDR3 DNA sequence: TGCGCCAGCAGCCCAGACATCTACTCTGGAAACACCATATATTTT. It encodes CASSPDIYSGNTIYF. This chain joins TRBV4-3 and TRBJ1-3; D remains unclear. The CDR3 is 15 residues long. The V end was cut by 4 bases, the J end by 0 bases, with 10 bases between. Germline CDR1 reads LGHNA; CDR2 reads YSLEER.

The rearrangement joins TRBV5-1 to TRBJ1-6; D not certain. With 4 bases removed from V and 11 bases from J, the gap between germline ends came to 13 bases. The CDR3 extends over 13 amino acids. Germline V gene sequence: CDR1 SGHRS, CDR2 YFSETQ. The CDR3 nucleotides read TGCGCCAGCAGCCGCCTGGGAGGACCACCCCTCCACTTT. This encodes CASSRLGGPPLHF.

CDR3 sequence reads: CASSEFSGACTGELFF. CDR3 nucleotides: TGTGCCAGCAGTGAATTCTCGGGGGCGTGCACCGGGGAGCTGTTTTTT. The J gene is TRBJ2-2, the V gene TRBV25-1; D might be TRBD1 or TRBD2, each matching 6 bases. This CDR3 region has 16 residues. Germline CDR1 is MGHDK and CDR2 is SYGVNS. Deletions cut 1 base from V and 4 bases from J, with 13 bases between.

V and J are TRBV2 and TRBJ1-2, with D perhaps matching TRBD1 (6 bases). Trimming took off 6 bases at V and 6 bases at J, with 14 bases between the two ends. The CDR3 is 13 residues long. The germline V gene has CDR1 SNHLY and CDR2 FYNNEI. Written as DNA, the CDR3 is TGTGCCAGCAGGGGGACACCGGGCGATGGCTACACCTTC. Protein: CASRGTPGDGYTF.

The chain is built from TRBV6-1 and TRBJ1-3; D remains unclear. Per the germline V gene, CDR1 is MNHNS and CDR2 is SASEGT. The CDR3 sequence is 18 residues long. V was pared by 2 bases and J by 0 bases, with 17 bases between. The CDR3 protein is CASSEWIYGSTSGNTIYF. As DNA, the CDR3 is TGTGCCAGCAGTGAATGGATCTACGGCAGTACCTCTGGAAACACCATATATTTT.

This clone was seen only once. This chain links TRBV7-3 with TRBJ2-3; 11 bases are a match to TRBD2. CDR1 is SGHTA and CDR2 is FQGTGA in the germline V gene. The V and J ends lost 4 bases and 5 bases, in that order; junction bases with no gene match: 5. The CDR3 is 15 residues long. The CDR3 bases are TGTGCCAGCAGCTCCACCGGGACTAGCGGAGATACGCAGTATTTT. It translates to CASSSTGTSGDTQYF.

Regarding this clone: Other DNA sequences in the sample encode the same CDR3. The V and J genes are TRBV6-5 and TRBJ2-1; D gene unclear. CDR1 is MNHEY and CDR2 is SVGAGI in the germline V gene. There are 13 residues in the CDR3. Trimming removed 2 bases from V and 4 bases from J, with 6 bases in between. The DNA of the CDR3 is TGTGCCAGCAGTTACGGTCGGTACAATGAGCAGTTCTTC. Amino acids: CASSYGRYNEQFF.

The chain links TRBV5-4 to TRBJ2-7; D tentatively reads TRBD1 or TRBD2 (5 bases each). This CDR3 has 14 residues. In germline, CDR1 is SGHNT, CDR2 YYREEE (reference sequence). V was clipped by 4 bases and J by 2 bases, with 13 bases between them. CDR3 protein: CASSLGTGTYEQYF. Here the CDR3 DNA reads TGTGCCAGCAGCCTGGGGACGGGTACCTACGAGCAGTACTTC.

The gene calls are TRBV2 and TRBJ2-7, with 7 bases identical to TRBD2. This CDR3 is built from 12 residues. Germline lookup yields CDR1 SNHLY and CDR2 FYNNEI. V was pared by 2 bases and J by 8 bases, with 3 bases of the junction left unmatched. CDR3 in DNA: TGTGCCAGCAGTGAAACGGGAGGCAAGCAGTACTTC. Its translation is CASSETGGKQYF.

V is TRBV18 and J is TRBJ1-5, with 8 bases aligning to TRBD1. Germline V lookup: CDR1 KGHSH, CDR2 LQKENI. The V segment lost 6 bases and the J segment 5 bases; nucleotides outside the gene matches: 6. This CDR3 comprises 14 residues. The chain's CDR3 is CASSGTGQDQPQHF. The CDR3 DNA sequence: TGTGCCAGCTCGGGGACAGGACAGGATCAGCCCCAGCATTTT.

V and J are TRBV7-9 and TRBJ2-1; perhaps TRBD1 as D (6 bases). Germline assignment: CDR1 SEHNR and CDR2 FQNEAQ (reference sequence). V shed 5 bases and J shed 8 bases, with 19 bases lying between them. The length of the CDR3 is 15 residues. The DNA for the CDR3 is TGTGCCAGCAGCGAGGACAGCTTCTTTAACGATGAGCAGTTCTTC. Protein: CASSEDSFFNDEQFF.

The J gene is TRBJ2-7, the V gene TRBV2, with 7 bases fitting TRBD1. Germline V gene sequence: CDR1 SNHLY, CDR2 FYNNEI. The V segment lost 2 bases and the J segment 3 bases; nucleotides outside the gene matches: 13. The CDR3 spans 17 residues. CDR3 coding DNA: TGTGCCAGCAGTGAATATTCCCTGGACAGGCCCCTCTACGAGCAGTACTTC. Residues: CASSEYSLDRPLYEQYF.

The chain links TRBV7-2 to TRBJ2-5; D uncertain. The germline V and J ends were trimmed by 3 bases and 1 base, with 6 bases remaining between them. The CDR3 is 13 amino acids. Germline-derived CDR1 and CDR2 are SGHTA and FQGNSA. The CDR3 is CASSFRAQETQYF. CDR3 nucleotide sequence: TGTGCCAGCAGCTTCCGGGCCCAAGAGACCCAGTACTTC. The full variable domain, its missing parts supplied by reference TRBV7-2 and TRBJ2-5, is GAGVSQSPSNKVTEKGKDVELRCDPISGHTALYWYRQSLGQGLEFLIYFQGNSAPDKSGLPSDRFSAERTGGSVSTLTIQRTQQEDSAVYLCASSFRAQETQYFGPGTRLLVL.

The chain joins TRBV25-1 to TRBJ2-5; 8 bases map to TRBD1. Trimming cost V 4 bases and J 2 bases; bases outside gene matches: 9. Germline lookup yields CDR1 MGHDK and CDR2 SYGVNS. The CDR3 consists of 16 residues. CDR3: CASSVHWTGKQETQYF. Here the CDR3 DNA reads TGTGCCAGCAGTGTTCATTGGACAGGGAAACAAGAGACCCAGTACTTC.

This CDR3 reads CASSVRAGNTIYF. In DNA form, the CDR3 reads TGTGCCAGCAGTGTCAGGGCTGGAAACACCATATATTTT. The V call is TRBV2, the J call TRBJ1-3, with D maybe TRBD1 (5 bases). This CDR3 contains 13 residues. V was shortened by 4 bases and J by 2 bases, with 6 bases between the two germline ends. Germline V gene lookup returns CDR1 SNHLY and CDR2 FYNNEI.

The chain couples TRBV7-3 to TRBJ2-7; no firm D call. V shed 7 bases and J shed 6 bases, with 4 bases lying between them. Germline V gene sequence: CDR1 SGHTA, CDR2 FQGTGA. The CDR3 spans 9 residues. The CDR3 loop is CASISEQYF. CDR3 nucleotides: TGTGCCAGCATCTCCGAGCAGTACTTC.